Reported below is one T cell receptor (beta chain). The antigen is unknown. The record originates from a study of vaccination and CD4 T cells after COVID-19. Across the study: Stimulation of the cells used overlapping spike peptide pools from SARS-CoV-2 and from the common cold coronaviruses HCoV-NL63, HCoV-OC43 and HCoV-229E.

Treatment here: roughly nine-day PBMC culture with coronavirus spike peptide pools or control peptides (ViraFEST assay). Via ViraFEST, peptide pools expanded antigen-specific T cells before TCR sequencing. Culture conditions combined more than 1.5 million PBMCs per well with 9.5 to 10 IU/ml IL-2 and 8.5 to 10 ug/ml peptide pools. CDR3 length equals 14 residues. Unmatched junction bases numbered 7, after V lost 8 bases and J lost 0 bases. From germline, CDR1 is DFQATT and CDR2 SNEGSKA (reference sequence). With the Oncomine TCR Beta short-read assay, DNA from cultured CD4+ T cells was sequenced. Cultured CD4+ T cells were the source of extracted genomic DNA. MiXCR, applied by TCRdb to the PCR reads, yields one record per CDR3 protein. The table includes about 4,000 distinct CDR3 sequences, about 43% detected once.

The sequenced sample consisted of CD4+ T cells from blood, cultured in vitro. V is TRBV20-1 and J is TRBJ2-7, with TRBD2 matching 10 bases. This clonotype was sampled from a human donor who had recovered from COVID-19. CDR3 sequence: CSTATSGYSYEQYF. The CDR3 nucleotides read TGCAGTACCGCGACTAGCGGGTACTCCTACGAGCAGTACTTC.